This T cell receptor (beta chain) was captured by sequencing in a study of chemoradiotherapy in HPV16-positive cancers. Study-wide context: Functional T-cell assays on two HPV16-positive patients' cells defined candidate HPV-specific clones and common TCR motifs.

Germline-derived CDR1 and CDR2 are MNHEY and SVGAGI. The CDR3 covers 11 residues. The V and J ends lost 4 bases and 9 bases respectively, with 7 bases between them. The study's findings and limits: Candidate HPV-specific clones and E7-related TCR motifs grew in tumor during treatment. The functional HPV-specific definition rests on just a couple of HPV16-positive patients.

Assay: immunoSEQ multiplex PCR; the TCRdb copy retains only in-frame clones and omits some. The sample yields 17,000 or so clones, about two thirds seen once. Over chemoradiotherapy, repertoires were sampled more than once. On this clone itself: The antigen remains undetermined.

The clonotype originates from a human donor with HPV-associated anogenital cancer. Sample: tumor tissue, taken from a patient who underwent chemoradiotherapy. V is TRBV6-5 and J is TRBJ1-5; no clear D gene. The chain's CDR3 is CASSSSGPQHF. In nucleotides, the CDR3 is TGTGCCAGCAGTTCTAGTGGGCCCCAGCATTTT.